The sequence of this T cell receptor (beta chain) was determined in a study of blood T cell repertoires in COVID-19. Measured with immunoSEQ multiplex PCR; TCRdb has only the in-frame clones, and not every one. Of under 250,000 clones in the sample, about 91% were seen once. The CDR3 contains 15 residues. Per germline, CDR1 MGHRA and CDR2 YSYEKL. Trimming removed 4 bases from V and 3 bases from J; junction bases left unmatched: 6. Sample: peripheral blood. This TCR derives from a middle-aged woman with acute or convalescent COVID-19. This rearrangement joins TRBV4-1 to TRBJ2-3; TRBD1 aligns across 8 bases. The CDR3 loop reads CASSPYGQGTDTQYF. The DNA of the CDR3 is TGCGCCAGCAGCCCATACGGACAGGGAACAGATACGCAGTATTTT.